This T cell receptor beta chain is from a study of regulatory T cells in long-lasting Graves disease. Specified time point: newly diagnosed GD, antithyroid drugs for less than 3 months. RNA from PBMCs was the source of the TCR library. This clonotype was seen only a few times. The authors built TCR beta libraries using iRepertoire HTBI primers and Arm-PCR of CDR3 regions. TCRdb reprocessed the multiplex PCR reads via MiXCR and lists one record per CDR3 protein. This table has roughly 530,000 distinct CDR3 sequences, approximately 16% appearing once. Another study also made use of these data, one on T cells in Graves' hyperthyroidism and ophthalmopathy.

The specimen comprised peripheral blood mononuclear cells (PBMCs), sampled at new diagnosis, from a patient treated with antithyroid drugs. The clonotype comes from a woman aged 35-65 years with Graves disease.

In DNA, the CDR3 is TGTGCCACCAGCAGAGGGAAAGAGACCCAGTACTTC. Its protein product is CATSRGKETQYF. V usage is TRBV15 and J usage is TRBJ2-1; no definite D call. The end of the DNA is better explained by TRBJ2-5, so the J call may be wrong. Germline V gives CDR1 LNHNV, CDR2 YYDKDF (reference sequence). The CDR3 is 12 residues long.